This TCR beta chain was sequenced during a study of T-cell memory formation after mild COVID-19. Study-wide context: Largely donor-specific sequence clusters came from a couple of donors.

TCRdb itself ran the 5' RACE reads through MiXCR, one entry per CDR3 protein. The sample shows around 410,000 distinct CDR3 sequences, around 22% of them seen only once. Notes on this clonotype: What it recognizes is unknown.

Study-wide points: Shrinking CD4+ clones resided mostly in CM and EM, and CD8+ ones in EMRA. Balance between CD4 and CD8 was seen in clones contracting day 15 to 85, and a CD4+ lean was seen in later expanders.

Sample: PBMCs or a T cell subset sorted from them (not recorded which). This TCR was sampled from an adult woman who had mild COVID-19 (a few samples of this study predate the infection). Cell type and time point are not known.

Here the CDR3 reads CASSVGQDNEQFF. In DNA, the CDR3 is TGTGCCAGCAGCGTTGGGCAGGACAATGAGCAGTTCTTC. This chain links TRBV6-5 with TRBJ2-1, with D hard to call. Germline V lookup: CDR1 MNHEY, CDR2 SVGAGI. The V gene lost 6 bases and the J gene lost 5 bases, with 11 bases spanning the gap. This CDR3 contains 13 residues.